The 27 T cell receptor beta chains below all came from one sample that was sequenced in a study of graft-versus-host responses after intestinal transplantation. Intraepithelial lymphocytes and lamina propria lymphocytes were released through processing of graft tissue. The data were produced by immunoSEQ multiplex PCR, yet TCRdb's version contains in-frame clones alone and is incomplete. The table has roughly 250 clones, almost 95% seen once. The material was ileum tissue, obtained 23 days after intestinal transplant. These receptors were collected from a human patient who received an intestinal transplant, so some T cells may come from the graft donor.

The rearrangement links TRBV7-2 to TRBJ1-3; 8 bases align to TRBD1. V lost 2 bases to trimming and J lost 2 bases; unmatched junction nucleotides: 2. Germline V gene lookup returns CDR1 SGHTA and CDR2 FQGNSA. This CDR3 is 15 amino acids long. CDR3 sequence: CASSLRTGPGNTIYF. Written as DNA, the CDR3 is TGTGCCAGCAGCTTAAGGACAGGGCCTGGAAACACCATATATTTT.

The chain combines TRBV29-1 with TRBJ2-3; TRBD1 matches at 9 bases. Germline CDR1 and CDR2: SQVTM and ANQGSEA. V trimming: 3 bases; J trimming: 2 bases; junction bases outside the gene matches: 3. The CDR3 is made up of 14 amino acids. CDR3 residues: CSVEGQGYTDTQYF. The CDR3 region has the DNA TGCAGCGTTGAGGGACAGGGATACACAGATACGCAGTATTTT.

The V and J genes are TRBV28 and TRBJ1-5, with D possibly TRBD1 on 6 matching bases. The V gene's germline CDR1 is MDHEN and CDR2 SYDVKM. V lost 2 bases and J lost 6, with 11 bases in between. This CDR3 is 14 amino acids long. Here the CDR3 reads CASSLPGEGQPQHF. The DNA for the CDR3 is TGTGCCAGCAGTTTACCAGGGGAGGGTCAGCCCCAGCATTTT.

The chain recombines TRBV19 with TRBJ2-3; 8 bases line up with TRBD2. Unmatched junction bases numbered 2, after V lost 8 bases and J lost 1 base. The germline gives CDR1 LNHDA, CDR2 SQIVND (reference sequence). The CDR3 length is 13 residues. The chain's CDR3 is CASQRERTDTQYF. As DNA, the CDR3 is TGTGCCAGTCAGCGGGAGCGCACAGATACGCAGTATTTT.

The J gene is TRBJ1-5, the V gene TRBV28; D not certain. With 2 bases removed from V and 6 bases from J, the gap between germline ends came to 2 bases. The germline gives CDR1 MDHEN, CDR2 SYDVKM. The CDR3 contains 11 residues. In nucleotides, the CDR3 is TGTGCCAGCAGTTTAGGTCAGCCCCAGCATTTT. It codes for CASSLGQPQHF.

This clone has only a few counts. This rearrangement joins TRBV19 to TRBJ2-1, with 7 bases matching TRBD2. Germline V gene data show CDR1 as LNHDA and CDR2 as SQIVND (reference sequence). CDR3 size: 14 residues. Trimming took 4 bases from V and 5 from J; bases not matched to a gene: 5. The CDR3, as DNA: TGTGCCAGTAGTAGCGGGAGAGGCGACAATGAGCAGTTCTTC. This translates into CASSSGRGDNEQFF.

The rearrangement links TRBV23-1 to TRBJ2-7, with 14 bases lining up with TRBD2. TRBV23-1 is recorded as an ORF, its role being uncertain. This CDR3 spans 20 amino acids. The junction had 11 bases not matched to a gene; V was cut back by 0 bases and J by 1 base. The CDR3 loop is CASSQSYPGLAGGLSYEQYF. The CDR3 DNA sequence: TGCGCCAGCAGTCAATCATACCCAGGACTAGCGGGAGGCCTTTCCTACGAGCAGTACTTC.

The chain combines TRBV4-1 with TRBJ1-3, with D hard to call. CDR1 and CDR2 from the germline V gene are MGHRA and YSYEKL. V was shortened by 3 bases and J by 3 bases, with 9 bases between the two germline ends. The CDR3 totals 14 residues. This CDR3 reads CASSQRRFGNTIYF. The CDR3 nucleotides are TGCGCCAGCAGCCAGCGGAGGTTTGGAAACACCATATATTTT.

The genes are TRBV22-1 and TRBJ2-6. TRBV22-1 counts as a pseudogene. The CDR3 has 18 amino acids. CDR3 sequence reads: CPGRIVGKRQSRANVLTF. The CDR3 region has the DNA TGTCCTGGGAGAATAGTTGGAAAGCGACAAAGTCGGGCCAACGTCCTGACTTTC.

This clone was detected only once. The chain combines TRBV2 with TRBJ2-5; 15 bases are shared with TRBD2. V lost 8 bases and J lost 1; bases outside the gene matches: 5. The CDR3 has 16 residues. Germline loops: CDR1 SNHLY, CDR2 FYNNEI. The chain's CDR3 is CASGPGLAGGQETQYF. DNA for the CDR3: TGTGCCAGCGGACCGGGACTAGCGGGAGGCCAAGAGACCCAGTACTTC.

In DNA form, the CDR3 reads TGTGCCAGCAGCTCCGCCCCCAGGGGGGGCGAGCAGTACTTC. Its protein product is CASSSAPRGGEQYF. The rearrangement links TRBV7-9 to TRBJ2-5; either TRBD1 or TRBD2 may supply D (7 bases each). Matching the DNA end better, TRBJ2-7 makes the J call doubtful. The CDR3 consists of 14 residues. Germline CDR1 SEHNR, CDR2 FQNEAQ (reference sequence).

The chain carries TRBV27 and TRBJ2-3; 8 positions agree with TRBD2. V lost 3 bases, J lost 3 bases, and 8 bases stayed unmatched. CDR3 length: 16 amino acids. The germline CDR1 and CDR2 sequences are MNHEY and SMNVEV (reference sequence). DNA for the CDR3: TGTGCCAGCAGTTTGTCAACGGGAGGGCTTACAGATACGCAGTATTTT. It yields the protein CASSLSTGGLTDTQYF.

The chain is built from TRBV7-2 and TRBJ2-3; 8 bases match TRBD2. Trimming removed 2 bases from V and 4 bases from J; junction bases left unmatched: 14. The CDR3 totals 18 residues. The germline V gene has CDR1 SGHTA and CDR2 FQGNSA. CDR3 loop: CASSLSLRIAGFSDTQYF. CDR3 nucleotides: TGTGCCAGCAGCTTAAGTTTGAGGATAGCGGGATTCTCAGATACGCAGTATTTT.

The gene calls are TRBV5-1 and TRBJ2-5; TRBD2 matches at 9 bases. The J call may not be correct, given that the DNA end is closer to TRBJ2-7. The CDR3 is made up of 17 amino acids. CDR1 and CDR2 (germline): SGHRS, YFSETQ. CDR3 amino acids: CASSLAGPSGNKPEQYF. CDR3 nucleotide sequence: TGCGCCAGCAGCTTGGCTGGGCCTAGCGGGAATAAACCCGAGCAGTACTTC.

The chain has TRBV6-5 and TRBJ1-1; D unresolved. Germline V gene sequence: CDR1 MNHEY, CDR2 SVGAGI. The CDR3 contains 15 residues. V lost 0 bases, J lost 1 base, and 9 bases lay in between. CDR3 sequence reads: CASSYSGRRNTEAFF. CDR3 bases: TGTGCCAGCAGTTACTCGGGCAGAAGGAACACTGAAGCTTTCTTT.

The CDR3 loop reads CAPEAWEDPYEQYF. DNA of the CDR3: TGCGCCCCAGAGGCGTGGGAGGACCCATACGAGCAGTACTTC. V is TRBV4-3 and J is TRBJ2-7, with a weak D call TRBD2 (6 bases). This CDR3 has 14 residues. CDR1 and CDR2 from the germline V gene are LGHNA and YSLEER. V lost 11 bases and J lost 4, with 21 bases in between.

This rearrangement joins TRBV12-2 to TRBJ2-1; the table's D gene call, TRBD2, was not cross checked with the DNA. TRBV12-2 is flagged as a pseudogene. This CDR3 is 15 amino acids long. CDR3: CASRLGTSTYNEQLF. In DNA form, the CDR3 reads TGTGCAAGTCGCTTAGGGACTAGCACCTACAATGAGCAGCTCTTC.

This sequence joins TRBV18 and TRBJ2-7; D is unresolved. Trimming pared 2 bases from V and 0 bases from J, leaving 11 bases between. The CDR3 consists of 15 residues. Per the germline V gene, CDR1 is KGHSH and CDR2 is LQKENI. CDR3 in amino acids: CASSPKGASSYEQYF. CDR3 in DNA: TGTGCCAGCTCACCAAAGGGCGCGAGCTCCTACGAGCAGTACTTC.

The V gene is TRBV19, the J gene TRBJ1-1, with 8 bases identical to TRBD1. Looked up from germline, CDR1 is LNHDA and CDR2 is SQIVND (reference sequence). This CDR3 comprises 15 residues. V gave up 7 bases and J gave up 1 base; unmatched junction bases: 8. CDR3 sequence reads: CASTPQGTGNTEAFF. The CDR3 region has the DNA TGTGCCAGTACCCCTCAAGGGACAGGGAACACTGAAGCTTTCTTT. The whole variable domain, filled in from reference TRBV19 and TRBJ1-1, reads DGGITQSPKYLFRKEGQNVTLSCEQNLNHDAMYWYRQDPGQGLRLIYYSQIVNDFQKGDIAEGYSVSREKKESFPLTVTSAQKNPTAFYLCASTPQGTGNTEAFFGQGTRLTVV.

The chain links TRBV10-3 to TRBJ2-2; D remains unclear. The CDR3 consists of 17 residues. Deletions cut 3 bases from V and 0 bases from J, with 14 bases between. Germline lookup yields CDR1 ENHRY and CDR2 SYGVKD. In DNA, the CDR3 is TGTGCCATCAGTGACTGGACGCTTCTCGCGAACACCGGGGAGCTGTTTTTT. Protein: CAISDWTLLANTGELFF.

The chain joins TRBV28 to TRBJ2-5; 12 positions agree with TRBD2. There are 15 residues in the CDR3. The V gene end was trimmed by 5 bases and the J gene end by 5 bases; junction bases not matched to a gene: 6. Germline CDR1 reads MDHEN; CDR2 reads SYDVKM. The CDR3 DNA reads as TGTGCCAGCAGTGCTCGCCTAGCGGGAGGGGAGACCCAGTACTTC. Its translation: CASSARLAGGETQYF.

The V gene is TRBV21-1, the J gene TRBJ1-5. TRBV21-1 is shown as a pseudogene. This CDR3 is 17 amino acids long. CDR3 coding DNA: TGTGCCAGCAGTCATTTAGTAGCTACATTGCATCATCAGCCCCAGCATTTT. Encoded protein: CASSHLVATLHHQPQHF.

V usage is TRBV27 and J usage is TRBJ2-1; TRBD2 matches at 11 bases. The junction had 3 bases not matched to a gene; V was cut back by 4 bases and J by 13 bases. This CDR3 comprises 12 residues. Germline CDR1 reads MNHEY; CDR2 reads SMNVEV (reference sequence). DNA for the CDR3: TGTGCCAGCAGTTATAGCGGGAGGGGCCAGTTCTTC. Protein: CASSYSGRGQFF.

The chain employs TRBV15 and TRBJ2-5; D remains ambiguous. V lost 8 bases and J lost 4, with 5 bases in between. The CDR3 length is 10 residues. Germline V gives CDR1 LNHNV, CDR2 YYDKDF (reference sequence). The CDR3 coding sequence is TGTGCCACCGATAGAGAGACCCAGTACTTC. Translation gives CATDRETQYF.

The rearrangement uses TRBV7-2 and TRBJ2-3; 9 bases are a match to TRBD2. V shed 5 bases, J shed 0 bases, and the junction held 3 bases outside the gene matches. From germline, CDR1 is SGHTA and CDR2 FQGNSA. The CDR3 is 15 residues long. The CDR3 sequence: CASSPSGTSTDTQYF. The CDR3 nucleotides read TGTGCCAGCAGCCCTAGCGGGACCAGCACAGATACGCAGTATTTT.

This chain links TRBV9 with TRBJ2-2, with TRBD2 as a possible D gene (6 bases). The CDR3 runs to 18 residues. Trimming took 1 base from V and 6 from J, leaving 22 bases between them. Per germline, CDR1 SGDLS and CDR2 YYNGEE. CDR3 DNA: TGTGCCAGCAGCGTATCTACCTCCGAGACTAGTATACCCGGGGAGCTGTTTTTT. Translated: CASSVSTSETSIPGELFF.

This clone has a single count. This chain joins TRBV30 and TRBJ2-1; D not resolved. Trimming cost V 2 bases and J 6 bases, with 2 bases left between them. Germline V CDR1 and CDR2: GTSNPN, SVGIG (reference sequence). The CDR3 has 10 amino acids. The CDR3 loop is CAWSINEQFF. The CDR3 DNA is TGTGCCTGGAGTATCAATGAGCAGTTCTTC.